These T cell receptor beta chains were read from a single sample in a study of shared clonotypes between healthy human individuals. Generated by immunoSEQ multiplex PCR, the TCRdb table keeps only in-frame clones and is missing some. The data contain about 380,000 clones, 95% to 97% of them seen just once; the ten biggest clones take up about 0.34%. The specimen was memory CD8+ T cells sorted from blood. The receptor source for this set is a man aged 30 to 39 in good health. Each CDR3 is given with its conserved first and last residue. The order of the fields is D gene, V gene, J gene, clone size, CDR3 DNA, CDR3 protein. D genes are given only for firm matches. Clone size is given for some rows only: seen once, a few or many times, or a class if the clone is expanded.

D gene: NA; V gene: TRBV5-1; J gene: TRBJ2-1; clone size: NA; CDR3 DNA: TGCGCCAGCAGCTTGGACACGAACAATGAGCAGTTCTTC; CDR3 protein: CASSLDTNNEQFF
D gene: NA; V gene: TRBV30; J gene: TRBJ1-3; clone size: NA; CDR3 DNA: TGTGCCTGGAGTGTACCGGCGTCGATTCCCTCTGGAAACACCATATATTTT; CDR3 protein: CAWSVPASIPSGNTIYF
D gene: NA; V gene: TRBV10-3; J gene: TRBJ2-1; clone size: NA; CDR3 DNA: TGTGCCATCAGTGAGTCTAGCGGTTTCTACAATGAGCAGTTCTTC; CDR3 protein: CAISESSGFYNEQFF
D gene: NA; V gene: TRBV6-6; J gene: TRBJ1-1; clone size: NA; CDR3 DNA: TGTGCCAGCAGACGAACAGGCACTGAAGCTTTCTTT; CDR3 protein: CASRRTGTEAFF
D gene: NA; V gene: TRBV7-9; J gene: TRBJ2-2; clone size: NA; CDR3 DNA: TGTGCCAGCAGCTTGGGGGACCCGAACACCGGGGAGCTGTTTTTT; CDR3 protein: CASSLGDPNTGELFF
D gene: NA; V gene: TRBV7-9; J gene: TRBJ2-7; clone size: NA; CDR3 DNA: TGTGCCAGCAGCTTATTAAGGGGGAGAAACCACGAGCAGTACTTC; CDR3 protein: CASSLLRGRNHEQYF
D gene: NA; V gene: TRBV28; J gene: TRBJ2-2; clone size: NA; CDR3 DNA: TGTGCCAGCAGTTTAGAGGGGCGGCTTAGGGGGGAGCTGTTTTTT; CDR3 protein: CASSLEGRLRGELFF
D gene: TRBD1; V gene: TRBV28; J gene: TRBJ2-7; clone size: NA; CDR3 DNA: TGTGCCAGCAGTTCATCCGGGACAGGGTCCTACGAGCAGTACTTC; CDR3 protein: CASSSSGTGSYEQYF
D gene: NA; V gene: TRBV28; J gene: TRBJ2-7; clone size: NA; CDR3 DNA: TGTGCCAGCAGCGGGACTCTGAGGACCTACGAGCAGTACTTC; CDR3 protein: CASSGTLRTYEQYF
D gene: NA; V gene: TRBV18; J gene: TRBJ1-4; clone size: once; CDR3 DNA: TGTGCCAGCTCACCAGGGGCGACTAATGAAAAACTGTTTTTT; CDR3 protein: CASSPGATNEKLFF
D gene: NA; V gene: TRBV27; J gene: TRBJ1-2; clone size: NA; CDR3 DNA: TGTGCCAGCAGTTTATCAGGGGGGGATAACTATGGCTACACCTTC; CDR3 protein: CASSLSGGDNYGYTF
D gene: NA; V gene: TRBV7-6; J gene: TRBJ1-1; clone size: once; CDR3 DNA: TGTGCCAGCAGCCGACAGGTTCACCCTGAAGCTTTCTTT; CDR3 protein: CASSRQVHPEAFF
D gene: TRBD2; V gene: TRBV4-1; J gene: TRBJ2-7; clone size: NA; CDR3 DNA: TGCGCCAGCAGCCAAGTAGGGACTAGCGGGCGCTCCTACGAGCAGTACTTC; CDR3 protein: CASSQVGTSGRSYEQYF
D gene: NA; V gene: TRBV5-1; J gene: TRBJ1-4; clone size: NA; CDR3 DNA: TGCGCCAGCAGCTTGGGGCAAACTAATGAAAAACTGTTTTTT; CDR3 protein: CASSLGQTNEKLFF
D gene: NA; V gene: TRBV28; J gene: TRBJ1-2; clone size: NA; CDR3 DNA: TGTGCCAGCAGTGCCCCCAAGGATGGCTACACCTTC; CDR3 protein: CASSAPKDGYTF
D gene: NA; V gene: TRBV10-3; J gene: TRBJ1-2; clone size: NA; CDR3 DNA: TGTGCCATCAGTGACAGGTGGACGGGACCTAACTATGGCTACACCTTC; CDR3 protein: CAISDRWTGPNYGYTF
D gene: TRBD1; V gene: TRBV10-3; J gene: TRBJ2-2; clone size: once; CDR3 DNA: TGTGCCATCAGTGAGGGACAGGGGTCGAACACCGGGGAGCTGTTTTTT; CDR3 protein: CAISEGQGSNTGELFF
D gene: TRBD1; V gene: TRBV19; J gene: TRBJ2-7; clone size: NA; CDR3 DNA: TGTGCCAGTAGTATCTTGTGGACAGGGGGAAACGAGCAGTACTTC; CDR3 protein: CASSILWTGGNEQYF
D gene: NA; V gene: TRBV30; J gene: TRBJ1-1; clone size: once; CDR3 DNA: TGTGCCTGGAGTGTACTTCGGGGGACTGAAGCTTTCTTT; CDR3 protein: CAWSVLRGTEAFF
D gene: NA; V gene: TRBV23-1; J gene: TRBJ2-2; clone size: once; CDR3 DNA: TGCGCCAGCAGTCAACGGGGACTTGCGAACACCGGGGAGCTGTTTTTT; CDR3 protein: CASSQRGLANTGELFF
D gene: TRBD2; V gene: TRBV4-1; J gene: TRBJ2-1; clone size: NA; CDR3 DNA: TGCGCCAGCAGCCAAGTCGGGCTAGCGGGGATCAATGAGCAGTTCTTC; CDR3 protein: CASSQVGLAGINEQFF
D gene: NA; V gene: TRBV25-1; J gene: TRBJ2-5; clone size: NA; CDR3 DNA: TGTGCCAGCAGTGAAAGGGACCCCCAAGAGACCCAGTACTTC; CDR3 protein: CASSERDPQETQYF
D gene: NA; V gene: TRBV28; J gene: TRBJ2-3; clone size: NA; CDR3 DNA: TGTGCCAGCAGTTGGGGGCCAGATACGCAGTATTTT; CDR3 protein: CASSWGPDTQYF
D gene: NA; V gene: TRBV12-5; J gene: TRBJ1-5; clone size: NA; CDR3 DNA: TGTGCTAGTGGTCTGAATAGCAATCAGCCCCAGCATTTT; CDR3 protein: CASGLNSNQPQHF
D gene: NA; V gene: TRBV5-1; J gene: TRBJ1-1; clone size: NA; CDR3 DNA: TGCGCCAGCAGGGTTGGGAACACTGAAGCTTTCTTT; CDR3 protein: CASRVGNTEAFF
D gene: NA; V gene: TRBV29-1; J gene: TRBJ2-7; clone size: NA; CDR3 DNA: TGCAGCGTCGAACGGGCCCGGTACCCCTACGAGCAGTACTTC; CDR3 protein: CSVERARYPYEQYF
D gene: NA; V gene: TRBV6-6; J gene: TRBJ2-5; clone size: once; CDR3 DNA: TGTGCCAGCAGTTACTCGCTGGGGCCAGAGACCCAGTACTTC; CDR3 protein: CASSYSLGPETQYF
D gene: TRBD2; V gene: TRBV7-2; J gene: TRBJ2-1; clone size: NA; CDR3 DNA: TGTGCCAGCAGCTTATCCCGCGATAATAGCGGGAGAGACTACAATGAGCAGTTCTTC; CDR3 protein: CASSLSRDNSGRDYNEQFF
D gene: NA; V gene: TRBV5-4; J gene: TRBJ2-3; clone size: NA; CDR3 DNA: TGTGCCAGCAGCCGGATCGAACTTAGCACAGATACGCAGTATTTT; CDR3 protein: CASSRIELSTDTQYF
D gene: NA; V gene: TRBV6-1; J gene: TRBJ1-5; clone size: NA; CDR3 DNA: TGTGCCAGCACCAGCGGGGGGGCGAGAGCCCAGCATTTT; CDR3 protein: CASTSGGARAQHF
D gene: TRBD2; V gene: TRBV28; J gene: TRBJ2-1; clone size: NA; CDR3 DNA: TGTGCCAGCAGTTTATCGGCGGGAGTGGGCAATGAGCAGTTCTTC; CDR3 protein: CASSLSAGVGNEQFF
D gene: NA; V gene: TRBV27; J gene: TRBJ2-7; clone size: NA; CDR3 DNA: TGTGCCAGCAGTGCACAGAAGGGATCGCGGGGCGAGCAGTACTTC; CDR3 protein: CASSAQKGSRGEQYF